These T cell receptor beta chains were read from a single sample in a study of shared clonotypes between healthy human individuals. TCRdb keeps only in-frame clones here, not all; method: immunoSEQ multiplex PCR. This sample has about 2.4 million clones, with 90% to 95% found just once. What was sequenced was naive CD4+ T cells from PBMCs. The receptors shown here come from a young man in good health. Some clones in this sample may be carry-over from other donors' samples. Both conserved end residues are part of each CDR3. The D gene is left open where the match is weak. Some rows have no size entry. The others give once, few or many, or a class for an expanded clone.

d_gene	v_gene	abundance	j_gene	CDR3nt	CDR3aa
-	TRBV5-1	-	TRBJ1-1	TGCGCCAGCAGCTTGTTCGGGGTACGAGACACTGAAGCTTTCTTT	CASSLFGVRDTEAFF
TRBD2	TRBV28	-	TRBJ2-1	TGTGCCAGCAGTTTGGGGGCGGGAGGGTATACTGAGCAGTTCTTC	CASSLGAGGYTEQFF
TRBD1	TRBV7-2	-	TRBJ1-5	TGTGCCAGCAGCCTAGGACAGGGCTGGGATCAGCCCCAGCATTTT	CASSLGQGWDQPQHF
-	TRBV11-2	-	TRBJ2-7	TGTGCCAGCAGCTTAGATCAGGGGCAGGTGCAGTACTTC	CASSLDQGQVQYF
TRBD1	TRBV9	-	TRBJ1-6	TGTGCCAGCAGCGAGGGACAGGGTCGCTCCTATAATTCACCCCTCCACTTT	CASSEGQGRSYNSPLHF
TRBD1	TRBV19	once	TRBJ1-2	TGTGCCAGTAGTCCTAGACAGGGTTATGGCTACACCTTC	CASSPRQGYGYTF
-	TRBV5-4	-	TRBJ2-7	TGTGCCAGCAGCTTGGATTCGGGGGCGAGGGAGCAGTACTTC	CASSLDSGAREQYF
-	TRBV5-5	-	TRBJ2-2	TGTGCCAGCAGCTTCGGACTCCCGATTTATACCGGGGAGCTGTTTTTT	CASSFGLPIYTGELFF
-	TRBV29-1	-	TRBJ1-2	TGCAGCGTTGAGGGCTATGGCTACACCTTC	CSVEGYGYTF
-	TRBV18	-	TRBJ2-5	TGTGCCAGCTCACCTCAGAGCCTGGGCCAAGAGACCCAGTACTTC	CASSPQSLGQETQYF
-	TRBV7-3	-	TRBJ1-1	TGTGCCAGCAGCTTACAGCACACTCGGAACACTGAAGCTTTCTTT	CASSLQHTRNTEAFF
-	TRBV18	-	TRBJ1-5	TGTGCCAGCTCATCGACAGGATACAGTAGCAATCAGCCCCAGCATTTT	CASSSTGYSSNQPQHF
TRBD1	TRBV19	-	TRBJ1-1	TGTGCCAGTAGTACCCGACAGGGGATGAACACTGAAGCTTTCTTT	CASSTRQGMNTEAFF
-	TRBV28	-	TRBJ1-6	TGTGCCAGCATCCCTTGGAGGGACGCGAGTTCACCCCTCCACTTT	CASIPWRDASSPLHF
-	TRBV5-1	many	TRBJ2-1	TGCGCCAGCAGCTGGGGTAACTCCTACAATGAGCAGTTCTTC	CASSWGNSYNEQFF
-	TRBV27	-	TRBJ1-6	TGTGCCAGCAGTTTTGGCCGGCCGTATAATTCACCCCTCCACTTT	CASSFGRPYNSPLHF
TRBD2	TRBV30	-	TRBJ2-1	TGTGCCTGGAGTTTATCCCGGACTAGCGGGAGTCCTGGTGAGCAGTTCTTC	CAWSLSRTSGSPGEQFF
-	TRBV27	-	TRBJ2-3	TGTGCCAGCAGTTTATCGAATAAGGGGGACGCAGATACGCAGTATTTT	CASSLSNKGDADTQYF
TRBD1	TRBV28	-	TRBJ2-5	TGTGCCAGCAGTTATGACAGGGGGCGAGAGACCCAGTACTTC	CASSYDRGRETQYF
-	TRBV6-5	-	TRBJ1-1	TGTGCCAGCAGTTACTCCTTCGGGGCCCCGGACCCTGAAGCTTTCTTT	CASSYSFGAPDPEAFF
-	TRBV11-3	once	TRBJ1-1	TGTGCCAGCAGCTTAGGAGAGGGGGAAGCTTTCTTT	CASSLGEGEAFF
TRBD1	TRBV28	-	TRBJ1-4	TGTGCCAGCAGTTTAGGGGACAGGGGAGGAAAACTGTTTTTT	CASSLGDRGGKLFF
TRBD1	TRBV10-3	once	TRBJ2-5	TGTGCCATCAGTGATCGGGACAGGGGAGCTGTAGGATCCCAGTACTTC	CAISDRDRGAVGSQYF
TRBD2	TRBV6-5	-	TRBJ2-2	TGTGCCAGCAGCACTAGCGGGAGGGCCCCCGGGGAGCTGTTTTTT	CASSTSGRAPGELFF
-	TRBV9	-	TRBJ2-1	TGTGCCAGCAGCGTAGTACGGGGGTCCTACAATGAGCAGTTCTTC	CASSVVRGSYNEQFF
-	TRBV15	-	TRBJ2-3	TGTGCCACCAGCAGAGATCAGGGGCGGCCAGGCACAGATACGCAGTATTTT	CATSRDQGRPGTDTQYF
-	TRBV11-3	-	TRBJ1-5	TGTGCCAGCAGCTTAGAACGGGATGAAGGGCCCCAGAATCAGCCCCAGCATTTT	CASSLERDEGPQNQPQHF
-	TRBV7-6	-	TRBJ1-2	TGTGCCAGCAGAGCCGGGACAACGGAAGGCTACACCTTC	CASRAGTTEGYTF
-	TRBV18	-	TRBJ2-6	TGTGCCAGCTCAACAGACTCTGGGGCCAACGTCCTGACTTTC	CASSTDSGANVLTF
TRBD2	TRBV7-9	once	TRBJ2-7	TGTGCCAGCAGCTTAGGCCTAGCGGGGGGTTTCTACGAGCAGTACTTC	CASSLGLAGGFYEQYF
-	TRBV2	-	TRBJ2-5	TGTGCCAGCAGTACCCAAGAGACCCAGTACTTC	CASSTQETQYF
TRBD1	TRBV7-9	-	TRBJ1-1	TGTGCCAGCAGCTTAGCAGTCGGACAGGGAATGGCTGAAGCTTTCTTT	CASSLAVGQGMAEAFF
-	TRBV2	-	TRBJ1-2	TGTGCCAGCAGTCCTACAGGAGGGGCAGCTAACTATGGCTACACCTTC	CASSPTGGAANYGYTF
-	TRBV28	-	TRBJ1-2	TGTGCCAGCAGTTTAGATTCCAATGGTGGCTACACCTTC	CASSLDSNGGYTF
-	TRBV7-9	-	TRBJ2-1	TGTGCCAGCAGCCCCCTTCTGTGGGCAGGAGAGGACAATGAGCAGTTCTTC	CASSPLLWAGEDNEQFF
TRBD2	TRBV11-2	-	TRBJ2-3	TGTGCCAGCAGCTTAGGTGAAGGGACTAGCCCTAATACGCAGTATTTT	CASSLGEGTSPNTQYF
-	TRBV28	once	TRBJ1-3	TGTGCCAGCAGTTTCAGGGTATCCTCTGGAAACACCATATATTTT	CASSFRVSSGNTIYF
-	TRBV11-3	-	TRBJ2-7	TGTGCCAGCAGCTTAGGTGGGGACTCCTACGAGCAGTACTTC	CASSLGGDSYEQYF
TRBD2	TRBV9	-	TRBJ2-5	TGTGCCAGCAGCGTAGGGTCTGGGACTAGCGGGGGGCAAGAGACCCAGTACTTC	CASSVGSGTSGGQETQYF
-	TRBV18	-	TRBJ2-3	TGTGCCAGCTCAAGGCAGGGACGGCCGGATACAGATACGCAGTATTTT	CASSRQGRPDTDTQYF
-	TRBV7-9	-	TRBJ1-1	TGTGCCAGCAGCGTGAGGAACACTGAAGCTTTCTTT	CASSVRNTEAFF
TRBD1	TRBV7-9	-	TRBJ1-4	TGTGCCAGCAGCTTAATTTGGGCAGGGGGCGATCGACTGTTTTTT	CASSLIWAGGDRLFF
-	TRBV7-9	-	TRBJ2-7	TGTGCCAGCAGCTTAGGGGGCGGAGTCTGGGAGCAGTACTTC	CASSLGGGVWEQYF